This record concerns one TCR beta chain sequence. As yet, its antigen is unknown. The data were obtained in a study of cytomegalovirus exposure and HLA in healthy donors. Study-wide results and limits: Across HLA loci, a later analysis found differing TCR association rates, with DRB1 most and HLA-C fewest.

CDR1 is SGHKS, CDR2 YYEKEE, per germline (reference sequence). This CDR3 comprises 14 residues. The V gene lost 0 bases and the J gene lost 5 bases, with 11 bases spanning the gap. The primer mix had 60 Vbeta and 13 Jbeta primers. Sequencing was performed with immunoSEQ multiplex PCR; in TCRdb, only in-frame clones are kept and a portion is missing. The sample shows over 150,000 clones, approximately 75% of them seen only once. Sequencing was done on a sample of PBMCs. The origin of this receptor is a woman between 18 and 30 years old in good health and CMV-seronegative. This chain joins TRBV5-5 and TRBJ1-2; TRBD1 might be the D (5 bases). The CDR3 spells CASSLDWGEYGYTF. In DNA, the CDR3 is TGTGCCAGCAGCTTGGACTGGGGGGAGTATGGCTACACCTTC.